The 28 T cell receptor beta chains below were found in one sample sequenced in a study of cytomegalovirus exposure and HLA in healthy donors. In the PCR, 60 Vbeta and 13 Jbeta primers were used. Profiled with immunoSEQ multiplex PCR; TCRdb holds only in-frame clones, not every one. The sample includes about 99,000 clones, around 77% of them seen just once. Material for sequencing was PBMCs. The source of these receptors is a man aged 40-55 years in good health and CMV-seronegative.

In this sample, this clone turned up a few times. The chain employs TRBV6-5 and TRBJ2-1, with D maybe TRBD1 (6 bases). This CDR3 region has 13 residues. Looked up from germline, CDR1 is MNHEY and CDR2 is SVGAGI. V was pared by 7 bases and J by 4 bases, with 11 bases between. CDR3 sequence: CASKGESYNEQFF. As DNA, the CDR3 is TGTGCCAGCAAGGGGGAGAGTTACAATGAGCAGTTCTTC.

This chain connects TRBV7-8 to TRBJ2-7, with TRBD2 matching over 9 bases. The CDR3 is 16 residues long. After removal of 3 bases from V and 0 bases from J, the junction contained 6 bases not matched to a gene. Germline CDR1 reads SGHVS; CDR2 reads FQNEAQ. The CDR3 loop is CASSFGTSLSSYEQYF. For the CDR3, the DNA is TGTGCCAGCAGCTTCGGGACTAGCCTCAGCTCCTACGAGCAGTACTTC.

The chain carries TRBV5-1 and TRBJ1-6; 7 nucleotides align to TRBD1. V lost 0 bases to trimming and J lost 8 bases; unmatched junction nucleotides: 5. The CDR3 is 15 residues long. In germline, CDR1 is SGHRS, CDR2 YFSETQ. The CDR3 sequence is CASSLGQGVDSPLHF. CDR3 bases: TGCGCCAGCAGCTTGGGTCAGGGGGTGGATTCACCCCTCCACTTT.

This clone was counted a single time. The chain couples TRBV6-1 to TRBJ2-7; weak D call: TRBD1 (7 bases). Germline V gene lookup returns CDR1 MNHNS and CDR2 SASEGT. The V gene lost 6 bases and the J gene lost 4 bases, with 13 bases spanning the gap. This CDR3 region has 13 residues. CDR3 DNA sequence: TGTGCCAGCAGCGGGGCAGGGGGGTACGAGCAGTACTTC. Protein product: CASSGAGGYEQYF.

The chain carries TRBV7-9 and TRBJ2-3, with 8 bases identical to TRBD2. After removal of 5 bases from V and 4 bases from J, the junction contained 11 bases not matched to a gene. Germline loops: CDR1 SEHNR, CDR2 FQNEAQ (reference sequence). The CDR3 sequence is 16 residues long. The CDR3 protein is CASSIGSGGPPDTQYF. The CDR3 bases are TGTGCCAGCAGCATCGGGTCGGGAGGGCCCCCAGATACGCAGTATTTT.

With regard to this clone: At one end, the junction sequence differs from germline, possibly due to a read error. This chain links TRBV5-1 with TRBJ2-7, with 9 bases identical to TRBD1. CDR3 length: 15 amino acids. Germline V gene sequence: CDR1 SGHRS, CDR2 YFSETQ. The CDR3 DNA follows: TGCGACAGCAGCTTGGCCGGGACAGGGAAATACGAGCAGTACTTC. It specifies CDSSLAGTGKYEQYF.

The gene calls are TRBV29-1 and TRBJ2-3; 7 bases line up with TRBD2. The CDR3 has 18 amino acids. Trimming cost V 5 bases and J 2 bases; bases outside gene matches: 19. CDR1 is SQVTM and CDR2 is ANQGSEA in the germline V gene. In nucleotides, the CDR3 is TGCAGCGTTATCCCCTCGGCAGAGGCGGGAGTTATCACAGATACGCAGTATTTT. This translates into CSVIPSAEAGVITDTQYF.

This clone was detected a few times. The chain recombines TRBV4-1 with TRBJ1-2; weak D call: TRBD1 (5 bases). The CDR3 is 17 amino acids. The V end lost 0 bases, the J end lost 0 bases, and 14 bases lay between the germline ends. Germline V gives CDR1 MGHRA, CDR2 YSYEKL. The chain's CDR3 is CASSQEGFAGPNYGYTF. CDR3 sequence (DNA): TGCGCCAGCAGCCAAGAAGGGTTTGCGGGACCTAACTATGGCTACACCTTC.

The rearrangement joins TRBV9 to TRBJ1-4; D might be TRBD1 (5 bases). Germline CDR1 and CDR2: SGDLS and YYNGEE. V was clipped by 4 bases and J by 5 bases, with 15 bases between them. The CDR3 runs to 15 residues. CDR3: CASSISGTENEKLFF. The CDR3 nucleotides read TGTGCCAGCAGCATCAGCGGGACGGAGAATGAAAAACTGTTTTTT.

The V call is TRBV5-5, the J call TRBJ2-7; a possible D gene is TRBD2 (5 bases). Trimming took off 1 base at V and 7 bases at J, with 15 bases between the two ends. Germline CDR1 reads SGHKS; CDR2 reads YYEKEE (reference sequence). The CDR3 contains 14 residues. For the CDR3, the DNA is TGTGCCAGCAGCTTGTCGGGGTGGGTCGGTGAGCAGTACTTC. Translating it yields CASSLSGWVGEQYF.

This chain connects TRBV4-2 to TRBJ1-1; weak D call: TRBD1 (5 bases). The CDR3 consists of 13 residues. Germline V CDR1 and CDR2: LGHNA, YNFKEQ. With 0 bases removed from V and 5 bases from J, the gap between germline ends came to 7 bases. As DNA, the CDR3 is TGTGCCAGCAGCCAAGATCAGGGTACTGAAGCTTTCTTT. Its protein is CASSQDQGTEAFF.

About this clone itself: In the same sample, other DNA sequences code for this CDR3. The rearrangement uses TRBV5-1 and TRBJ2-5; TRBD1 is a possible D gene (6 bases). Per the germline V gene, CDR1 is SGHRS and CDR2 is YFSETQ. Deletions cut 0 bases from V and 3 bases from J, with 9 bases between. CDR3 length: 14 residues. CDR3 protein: CASSLATGKETQYF. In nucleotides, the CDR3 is TGCGCCAGCAGCTTGGCCACAGGGAAAGAGACCCAGTACTTC.

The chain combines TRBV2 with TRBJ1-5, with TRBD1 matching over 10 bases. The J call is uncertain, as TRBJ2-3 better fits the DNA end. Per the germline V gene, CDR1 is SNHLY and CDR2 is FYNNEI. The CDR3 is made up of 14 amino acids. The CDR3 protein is CASSDGTGDQPQYF. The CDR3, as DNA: TGTGCCAGCAGTGACGGGACAGGGGATCAGCCCCAGTATTTT.

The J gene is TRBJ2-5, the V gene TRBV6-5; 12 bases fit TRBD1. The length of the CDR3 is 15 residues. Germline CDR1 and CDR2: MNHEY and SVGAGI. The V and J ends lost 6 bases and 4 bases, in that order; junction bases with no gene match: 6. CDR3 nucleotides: TGTGCCAGCAGCCGGGACAGGGGGCGCGGAGAGACCCAGTACTTC. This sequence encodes CASSRDRGRGETQYF.

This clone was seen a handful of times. The chain's CDR3 is CASSYSRDINSPLHF. DNA for the CDR3: TGTGCCAGCAGTTACTCGAGGGACATTAATTCACCCCTCCACTTT. The V and J genes are TRBV6-6 and TRBJ1-6; TRBD1 is a possible D gene (6 bases). Germline CDR1 and CDR2: MNHNY and SVGAGI (reference sequence). Trimming left V 0 bases short and J 6 bases short, with 9 bases between. This CDR3 region has 15 residues.

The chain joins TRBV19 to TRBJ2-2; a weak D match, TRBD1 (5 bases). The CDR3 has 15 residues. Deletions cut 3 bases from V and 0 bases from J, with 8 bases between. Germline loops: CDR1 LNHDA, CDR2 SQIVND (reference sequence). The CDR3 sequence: CASSIRVANTGELFF. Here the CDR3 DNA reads TGTGCCAGTAGTATCAGGGTGGCGAACACCGGGGAGCTGTTTTTT.

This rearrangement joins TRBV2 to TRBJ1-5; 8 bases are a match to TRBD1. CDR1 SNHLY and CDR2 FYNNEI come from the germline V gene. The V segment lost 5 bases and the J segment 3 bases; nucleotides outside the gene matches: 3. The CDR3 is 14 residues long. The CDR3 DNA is TGTGCCAGCAGTTCACAGGGGGACAATCAGCCCCAGCATTTT. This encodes CASSSQGDNQPQHF.

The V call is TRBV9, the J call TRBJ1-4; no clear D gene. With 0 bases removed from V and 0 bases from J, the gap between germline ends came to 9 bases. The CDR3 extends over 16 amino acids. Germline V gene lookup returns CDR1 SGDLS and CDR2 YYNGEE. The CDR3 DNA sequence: TGTGCCAGCAGCGTAGCGGTCGGTGCAACTAATGAAAAACTGTTTTTT. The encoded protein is CASSVAVGATNEKLFF.

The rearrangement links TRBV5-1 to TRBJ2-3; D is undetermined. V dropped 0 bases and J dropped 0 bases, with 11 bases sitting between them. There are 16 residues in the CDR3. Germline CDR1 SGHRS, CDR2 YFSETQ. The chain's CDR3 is CASSLEGSVSTDTQYF. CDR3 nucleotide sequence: TGCGCCAGCAGCTTGGAAGGCAGCGTTAGCACAGATACGCAGTATTTT.

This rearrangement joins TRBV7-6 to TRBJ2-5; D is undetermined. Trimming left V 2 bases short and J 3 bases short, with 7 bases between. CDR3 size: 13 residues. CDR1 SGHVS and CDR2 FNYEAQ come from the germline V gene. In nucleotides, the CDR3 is TGTGCCAGCAGCTTAAATCCCAAAGAGACCCAGTACTTC. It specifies CASSLNPKETQYF.

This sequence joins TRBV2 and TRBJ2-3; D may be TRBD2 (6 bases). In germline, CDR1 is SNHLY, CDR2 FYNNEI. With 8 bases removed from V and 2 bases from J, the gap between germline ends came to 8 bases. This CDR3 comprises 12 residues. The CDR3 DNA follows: TGTGCCAGCGGGACTTACACAGATACGCAGTATTTT. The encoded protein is CASGTYTDTQYF.

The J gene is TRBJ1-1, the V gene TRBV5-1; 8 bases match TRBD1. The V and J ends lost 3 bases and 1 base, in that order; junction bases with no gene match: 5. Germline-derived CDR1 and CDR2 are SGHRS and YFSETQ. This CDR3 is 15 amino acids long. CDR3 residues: CASSWTGPPNTEAFF. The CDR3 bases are TGCGCCAGCAGCTGGACAGGGCCCCCGAACACTGAAGCTTTCTTT.

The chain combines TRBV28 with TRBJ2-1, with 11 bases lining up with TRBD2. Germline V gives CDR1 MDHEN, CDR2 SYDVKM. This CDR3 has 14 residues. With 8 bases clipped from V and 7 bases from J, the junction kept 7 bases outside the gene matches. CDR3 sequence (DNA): TGTGCCAGCTGCACTAGCGGGGGCTTGAATGAGCAGTTCTTC. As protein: CASCTSGGLNEQFF.

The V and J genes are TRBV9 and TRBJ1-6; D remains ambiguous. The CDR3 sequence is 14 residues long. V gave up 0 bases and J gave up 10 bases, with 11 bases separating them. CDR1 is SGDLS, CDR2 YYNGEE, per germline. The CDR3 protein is CASSVVGKDSPLHF. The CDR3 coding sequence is TGTGCCAGCAGCGTAGTCGGGAAGGACTCACCCCTCCACTTT.

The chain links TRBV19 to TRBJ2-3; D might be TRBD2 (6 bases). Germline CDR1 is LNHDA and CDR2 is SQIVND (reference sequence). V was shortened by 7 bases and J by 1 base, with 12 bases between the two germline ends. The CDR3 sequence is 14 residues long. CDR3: CASKAGGGTDTQYF. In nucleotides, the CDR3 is TGTGCCAGTAAGGCCGGGGGAGGCACAGATACGCAGTATTTT.

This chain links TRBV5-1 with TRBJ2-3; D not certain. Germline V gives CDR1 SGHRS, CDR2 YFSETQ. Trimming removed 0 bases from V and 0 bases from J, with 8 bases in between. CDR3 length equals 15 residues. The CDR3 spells CASSLAFSSTDTQYF. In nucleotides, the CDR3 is TGCGCCAGCAGCTTGGCTTTTAGTAGCACAGATACGCAGTATTTT.

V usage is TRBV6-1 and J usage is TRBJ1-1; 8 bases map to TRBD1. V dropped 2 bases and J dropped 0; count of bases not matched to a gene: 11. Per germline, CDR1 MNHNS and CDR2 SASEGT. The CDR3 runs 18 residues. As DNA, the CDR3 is TGTGCCAGCAGTGAACACGCACGGACAGGGATTATGAACACTGAAGCTTTCTTT. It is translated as CASSEHARTGIMNTEAFF.

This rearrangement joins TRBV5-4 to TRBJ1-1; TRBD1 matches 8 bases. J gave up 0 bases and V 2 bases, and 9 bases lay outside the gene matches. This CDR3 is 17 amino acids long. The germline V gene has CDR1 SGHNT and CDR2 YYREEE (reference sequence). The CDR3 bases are TGTGCCAGCAGCTTCCGGGACAGGCCCTTTATGAACACTGAAGCTTTCTTT. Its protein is CASSFRDRPFMNTEAFF.